This T cell receptor beta chain derives from a study of blood T cell repertoires in COVID-19. Study-level information: Sites in the United States, Italy and Spain provided acute and convalescent COVID-19 samples.

The CDR3 is made up of 14 amino acids. Unmatched junction bases numbered 10, after V lost 7 bases and J lost 8 bases. Germline V gene data show CDR1 as MNHEY and CDR2 as SVGAGI. Assay: immunoSEQ multiplex PCR; the TCRdb copy retains only in-frame clones and omits some. Here the sample spans roughly 140,000 clones, about 82% being singletons. The receptor was isolated from a woman in her forties with active or convalescent COVID-19. V gene TRBV6-5 combines with J gene TRBJ1-1; 10 nucleotides match TRBD1. The sample was peripheral blood. The CDR3 bases are TGTGCCAGCAATCCTACGGGGACAGGGGCCGAAGCTTTCTTT. This translates into CASNPTGTGAEAFF.